The TCR beta chain described here comes from a study of OX40 agonist ivuxolimab in advanced cancers. Libraries were prepared by immunoSEQ multiplex PCR; TCRdb keeps only in-frame clonotypes and omits some of them. The sample includes tens of thousands of clones, 65% to 90% of them seen just once. The CDR3 has 13 residues. Trimming pared 0 bases from V and 11 bases from J, leaving 13 bases between. Germline-derived CDR1 and CDR2 are MGHRA and YSYEKL. This receptor was taken from an adult with an advanced solid tumor such as melanoma, head and neck, liver or kidney cancer. The chain employs TRBV4-1 and TRBJ1-1, with D possibly matching TRBD1 (6 bases). The sequences come from CD4+ or CD8+ T cells sorted from blood, collected in a trial of the OX40 agonist ivuxolimab. This chain's CDR3 is CASSQEEDSEAFF. The CDR3 DNA sequence: TGCGCCAGCAGCCAAGAGGAGGACAGTGAGGCTTTCTTT.